The sequence of this TCR beta chain was determined in a study of cytomegalovirus exposure and HLA in healthy donors. Study-wide context: Researchers previously reported finding about 110 million unique TCR beta sequences from about 200 million T cells. Study outcomes and limitations: Being productive about 87% or about 30% of the time was typical of most TCR beta V segments in an earlier analysis.

Both 60 Vbeta primers and 13 Jbeta primers went into the PCR. Generated by immunoSEQ multiplex PCR, the TCRdb table keeps only in-frame clones and is missing some. The table lists under 150,000 clones, around four fifths of them singletons. With respect to this clone: Its antigen is unidentified.

CDR3 size: 24 residues. The ends were cut back, 1 base at V and 4 bases at J, with 38 bases in the middle. Germline values: CDR1 SGHRS, CDR2 YFSETQ. What was sequenced was PBMCs. The sequence was obtained from a boy aged 5-17 years in good health and CMV-seronegative. The chain links TRBV5-1 to TRBJ2-2; D perhaps matches TRBD2 (6 bases). The CDR3 here is CASSLIGSGGAGLDSSAATGELFF. The DNA of the CDR3 is TGCGCCAGCAGCTTGATAGGGTCCGGAGGGGCGGGGTTGGACTCTTCGGCGGCCACCGGGGAGCTGTTTTTT.